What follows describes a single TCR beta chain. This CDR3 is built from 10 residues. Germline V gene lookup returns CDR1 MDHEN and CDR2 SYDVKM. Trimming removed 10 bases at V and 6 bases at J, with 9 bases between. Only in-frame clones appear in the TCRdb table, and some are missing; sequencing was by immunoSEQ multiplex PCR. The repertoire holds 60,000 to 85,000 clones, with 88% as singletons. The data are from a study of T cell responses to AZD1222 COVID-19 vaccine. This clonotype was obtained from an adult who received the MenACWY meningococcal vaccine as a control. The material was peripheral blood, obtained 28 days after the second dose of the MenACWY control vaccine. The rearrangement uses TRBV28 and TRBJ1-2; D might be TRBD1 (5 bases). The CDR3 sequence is CATQGDGYTF. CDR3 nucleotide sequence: TGTGCCACCCAGGGAGATGGCTACACCTTC.